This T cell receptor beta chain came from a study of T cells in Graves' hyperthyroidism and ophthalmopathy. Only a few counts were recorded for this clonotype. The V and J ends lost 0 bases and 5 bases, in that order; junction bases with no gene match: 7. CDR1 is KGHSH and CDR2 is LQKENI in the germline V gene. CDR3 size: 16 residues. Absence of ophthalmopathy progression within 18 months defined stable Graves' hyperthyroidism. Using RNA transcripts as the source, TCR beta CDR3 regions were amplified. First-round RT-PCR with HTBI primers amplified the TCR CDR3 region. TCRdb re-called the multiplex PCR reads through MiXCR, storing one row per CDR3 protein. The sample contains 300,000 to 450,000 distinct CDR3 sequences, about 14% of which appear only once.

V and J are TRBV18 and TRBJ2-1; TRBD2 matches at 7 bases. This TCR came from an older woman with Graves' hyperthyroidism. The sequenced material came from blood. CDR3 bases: TGTGCCAGCTCACCACCGGTCCGCGGGGGTCACAATGAGCAGTTCTTC. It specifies CASSPPVRGGHNEQFF.